This T cell receptor beta chain was obtained from a study of cytomegalovirus exposure and HLA in healthy donors. Across the whole study: The approximately 120 validation repertoires were reported in a later analysis to have been generated on the same platform as the roughly 670 first-cohort repertoires.

Turning to this clone: Antigen: not known.

Produced via immunoSEQ multiplex PCR; TCRdb's table is partial and in-frame only. The sample consists of roughly 270,000 clones, over 75% of them appearing once. Overall study findings and caveats: In vitro work confirmed that a few CMV-associated chains recognize CMV antigens.

The CDR3 length is 16 residues. Germline-derived CDR1 and CDR2 are KGHSH and LQKENI. V was shortened by 2 bases and J by 4 bases, with 15 bases between the two germline ends. Input material: PBMCs. J is TRBJ1-3 and V is TRBV18, with a possible D match to TRBD1 (5 bases). This clonotype was sampled from a woman aged 18-29 years in good health and CMV-seronegative. CDR3 residues: CASSPMGPATGNTIYF. The CDR3 DNA is TGTGCCAGCTCACCAATGGGGCCCGCGACGGGAAACACCATATATTTT.